The 9 T cell receptor beta chains listed next were all sequenced from one sample in a study of blood T cell repertoires in COVID-19. The table came from immunoSEQ multiplex PCR; TCRdb's copy has only in-frame clones and leaves some out. Counted here are some 270,000 clones, roughly 91% occurring once; the ten biggest clones make up under 0.95%. The sample was peripheral blood. Source of these receptors: a man younger than 45 with acute or convalescent COVID-19.

The rearrangement joins TRBV6-2 or TRBV6-3 to TRBJ2-4; D remains ambiguous. This CDR3 region has 17 residues. Trimming left V 5 bases short and J 0 bases short, with 17 bases between. CDR1 and CDR2 (germline): MNHEY, SVGEGT. The CDR3 sequence: CASSPPITLVAKNIQYF. CDR3 nucleotide sequence: TGTGCCAGCAGTCCACCTATCACGCTGGTAGCCAAAAACATTCAGTACTTC.

V usage is TRBV3-1 (or the pseudogene TRBV3-2) and J usage is TRBJ1-6, with 9 bases fitting TRBD1. Germline V gene lookup returns CDR1 LGHDT and CDR2 YNNKEL (reference sequence). This CDR3 spans 16 amino acids. The junction had 5 bases not matched to a gene; V was cut back by 1 base and J by 7 bases. In DNA form, the CDR3 reads TGTGCCAGCAGCCAAGGGGCTGGGACAGGGAATTCACCCCTCCACTTT. Residues: CASSQGAGTGNSPLHF.

This clone has just one count. J is TRBJ2-7 and V is TRBV27; 7 bases map to TRBD2. V shed 7 bases and J 0 bases; nucleotides not matched to a gene: 9. Germline CDR1 MNHEY, CDR2 SMNVEV (reference sequence). The CDR3 is 15 amino acids. CDR3 sequence reads: CASNSLAADSYEQYF. CDR3 nucleotide sequence: TGTGCCAGCAATTCCCTAGCGGCAGACTCCTACGAGCAGTACTTC.

V and J are TRBV5-1 and TRBJ1-2; no firm D call. This CDR3 comprises 16 residues. Germline V gene data show CDR1 as SGHRS and CDR2 as YFSETQ. Trimming removed 0 bases at V and 6 bases at J, with 18 bases between. For the CDR3, the DNA is TGCGCCAGCAGCTTGGGGTGGGAGGTCATTCAGGATGGCTACACCTTC. Protein sequence: CASSLGWEVIQDGYTF.

The chain couples TRBV7-9 to TRBJ1-1; TRBD1 aligns across 9 bases. Germline trimming cut 3 bases from V and 6 bases from J; bases unmatched to any gene: 5. In germline, CDR1 is SEHNR, CDR2 FQNEAQ (reference sequence). The CDR3 consists of 14 residues. The CDR3 DNA is TGTGCCAGCAGCTTCAGGACAGGGGTCTCTGAAGCTTTCTTT. It yields the protein CASSFRTGVSEAFF.

The gene calls are TRBV2 and TRBJ2-5; TRBD1 aligns across 9 bases. J gave up 7 bases and V 6 bases, and 12 bases lay outside the gene matches. This CDR3 comprises 15 residues. Germline CDR1 is SNHLY and CDR2 is FYNNEI. DNA for the CDR3: TGTGCCAGCAGCGACGGACAGGGGTTGGGTTGGACCCAGTACTTC. It yields the protein CASSDGQGLGWTQYF.

The V call is TRBV28, the J call TRBJ1-2; weak D call: TRBD1 (5 bases). The V and J ends lost 2 bases and 4 bases respectively, with 20 bases between them. The CDR3 contains 17 residues. From germline, CDR1 is MDHEN and CDR2 SYDVKM. The CDR3, as DNA: TGTGCCAGCAGTTTAAACTCCCGCGGGGCAGAAGGCTATGGCTACACCTTC. Amino acids: CASSLNSRGAEGYGYTF.

The rearrangement joins TRBV30 to TRBJ2-7; 8 bases are shared with TRBD2. CDR1 is GTSNPN, CDR2 SVGIG, per germline (reference sequence). The CDR3 extends over 17 amino acids. Trimming took 2 bases from V and 2 from J; bases not matched to a gene: 14. The CDR3 DNA sequence: TGTGCCTGGAGTTACTTGTTTAGCGGGGCATTCCCCTACGAGCAGTACTTC. It specifies CAWSYLFSGAFPYEQYF. Filled out from reference TRBV30 and TRBJ2-7, the complete variable domain reads SQTIHQWPATLVQPVGSPLSLECTVEGTSNPNLYWYRQAAGRGLQLLFYSVGIGQISSEVPQNLSASRPQDRQFILSSKKLLLSDSGFYLCAWSYLFSGAFPYEQYFGPGTRLTVT.

This clone was counted a single time. This chain joins TRBV10-3 and TRBJ1-5; D unresolved. Germline V CDR1 and CDR2: ENHRY, SYGVKD. V lost 3 bases and J lost 2, with 14 bases in between. The CDR3 has 16 residues. The CDR3 reads CAISESTVGGNQPQHF. CDR3 coding DNA: TGTGCCATCAGTGAATCTACAGTCGGGGGCAATCAGCCCCAGCATTTT.